The 21 T cell receptor beta chains in this list originate from one sample, sequenced in a study of T cell clonality in common variable immunodeficiency. Study-wide results and limits: Reportedly, TCR beta sequences from common variable immunodeficiency showed fewer deletions and N-nucleotide insertions.

Clones were read by immunoSEQ multiplex PCR, and TCRdb kept only the in-frame ones, dropping some. The sample has roughly 7,300 clones, none seen only once. These receptors have no identified antigens. Material for sequencing was peripheral blood mononuclear cells. These receptors originate from a human donor with common variable immunodeficiency.

This clone was found many times. The CDR3 goes on 3 residues after the read ends, and that part is filled in from the germline J gene. V is TRBV10-1 and J is TRBJ2-5; TRBD1 matches 7 bases. The length of the CDR3 is 15 residues. Trimming took 4 bases from V and 5 from J; bases not matched to a gene: 10. Per germline, CDR1 WNHNN and CDR2 SYGVQD (reference sequence). Here the CDR3 reads CASSGQQGPGETQYF. The part of the CDR3 DNA that was read is TGCGCCAGCAGTGGGCAACAGGGGCCGGGGGAGACC.

By proportion, this clone is medium-sized. The CDR3 goes on 3 residues after the read ends, and that part is filled in from the germline J gene. The chain combines TRBV10-3 with TRBJ2-7, with a tentative D call TRBD2 (6 bases). There are 14 residues in the CDR3. Looked up from germline, CDR1 is ENHRY and CDR2 is SYGVKD. Trimming took off 7 bases at V and 5 bases at J, with 18 bases between the two ends. CDR3 region: CAITSDSKGNEQYF. The covered CDR3 bases are TGTGCCATCACTAGCGACAGTAAAGGAAACGAG.

The CDR3 bases that were read are TGCAGTGCTAAGAGACTGGACAGGGGTAGCACAGATACG. Amino acids: CSAKRLDRGSTDT. In full, the CDR3 is CSAKRLDRGSTDTQYF. V and J are TRBV20-1 and TRBJ2-3; the match to TRBD1 covers 9 bases. The read halts 3 residues ahead of the CDR3 end, with the missing end drawn from the germline J gene. V trimming: 4 bases; J trimming: 0 bases; junction bases outside the gene matches: 8. CDR1 DFQATT and CDR2 SNEGSKA come from the germline V gene (reference sequence). The CDR3 is made up of 16 amino acids.

This clone was detected many times. The CDR3 end falls 3 residues outside the read, so it is completed with the germline J gene. The chain joins TRBV20-1 to TRBJ2-6, with D perhaps matching TRBD1 (5 bases). The CDR3 totals 13 residues. The ends were cut back, 8 bases at V and 1 base at J, with 9 bases in the middle. Germline CDR1 reads DFQATT; CDR2 reads SNEGSKA (reference sequence). The CDR3 loop reads CSSQGSGANVLTF. CDR3 bases read: TGCAGTTCTCAGGGTTCTGGGGCCAACGTC.

This clone is labeled as large. Read data end 3 residues before the CDR3 end; the end is taken from the germline J gene. The chain has TRBV20-1 and TRBJ2-1, with TRBD2 identical over 7 bases. The ends lost 1 base at V and 0 bases at J; junction bases unmatched: 6. Per the germline V gene, CDR1 is DFQATT and CDR2 is SNEGSKA (reference sequence). There are 16 residues in the CDR3. The CDR3: CSARGLAVLSYNEQFF. The sequenced part of the CDR3 DNA is TGCAGTGCTAGAGGGCTAGCGGTACTCTCCTACAATGAG.

As regards this clone: The CDR3 end is not reached by the read, which stops 3 residues before it; the germline J gene fills it in. This rearrangement joins TRBV7-3 to TRBJ2-1; D unresolved. The CDR3 has 13 residues. V shed 2 bases and J shed 4 bases, with 6 bases lying between them. Germline-derived CDR1 and CDR2 are SGHTA and FQGTGA. The CDR3 protein is CASSLDFYNEQFF. The CDR3 DNA, read in part, is TGTGCCAGCAGCTTAGACTTTTACAATGAG.

Many counts were recorded for this clone. The CDR3 is CAWTLAGTTDTQYF. The covered CDR3 bases are TGTGCCTGGACCCTAGCGGGAACCACAGATACG. The gene calls are TRBV30 and TRBJ2-3; 9 bases line up with TRBD2. The DNA ends 3 residues before the CDR3 does, and the rest of the CDR3 is filled in from the germline J gene. The CDR3 extends over 14 amino acids. The germline V gene encodes CDR1 GTSNPN and CDR2 SVGIG (reference sequence). V shed 4 bases and J 2 bases; nucleotides not matched to a gene: 4. The whole variable domain, filled in from reference TRBV30 and TRBJ2-3, reads SQTIHQWPATLVQPVGSPLSLECTVEGTSNPNLYWYRQAAGRGLQLLFYSVGIGQISSEVPQNLSASRPQDRQFILSSKKLLLSDSGFYLCAWTLAGTTDTQYFGPGTRLTVL.

In this sample, this clone turned up many times. The observed sequence ends 3 residues before the CDR3 terminus, with the missing tail filled in from the germline J gene. V usage is TRBV6-2 or TRBV6-3 and J usage is TRBJ2-7; 7 bases are a match to TRBD2. The CDR3 loop spans 15 amino acids. The germline V gene encodes CDR1 MNHEY and CDR2 SVGEGT. Trimming took 6 bases from V and 2 from J; bases not matched to a gene: 10. The CDR3 here is CASSERDYKTYEQYF. The CDR3 DNA, read in part, is TGTGCCAGCAGCGAGCGGGATTACAAAACCTACGAG.

This clone turned up a few times. The read ends 3 residues before the CDR3 terminus; that terminus is restored from the germline J gene. V gene TRBV30 combines with J gene TRBJ2-7; 7 bases align to TRBD1. The V gene end was trimmed by 0 bases and the J gene end by 2 bases; junction bases not matched to a gene: 4. The germline V gene has CDR1 GTSNPN and CDR2 SVGIG (reference sequence). The CDR3 length is 14 residues. The sequenced part of the CDR3 DNA is TGTGCCTGGAGTGTACAGGGGCAGCCCTACGAG. This translates into CAWSVQGQPYE. The full CDR3 protein reads CAWSVQGQPYEQYF.

This clone has a handful of counts. The read stops 3 residues short of the end of the CDR3; the missing end is completed from the germline J gene. The rearrangement joins TRBV7-9 to TRBJ1-2; perhaps TRBD1 as D (6 bases). CDR1 is SEHNR and CDR2 is FQNEAQ in the germline V gene (reference sequence). The CDR3 loop spans 12 amino acids. The CDR3 DNA, read in part, is TGTGCCAGCAGCTCAACAGGGTTGGGC. Amino acids: CASSSTGLG. The complete CDR3 reads CASSSTGLGYTF.

This clone was detected many times. Read data end 3 residues before the CDR3 end; the end is taken from the germline J gene. The chain employs TRBV19 and TRBJ1-1; 7 positions agree with TRBD1. Germline V gives CDR1 LNHDA, CDR2 SQIVND (reference sequence). V trimming: 5 bases; J trimming: 4 bases; junction bases outside the gene matches: 4. The CDR3 has 13 residues. The DNA read from the CDR3 is TGTGCCAGTAGTCCCAGGGGGAGCACTGAA. Its translation is CASSPRGSTE. The entire CDR3 protein is CASSPRGSTEAFF.

In this sample, this clone turned up many times. Coverage ceases 3 residues before the CDR3 finishes, and the germline J gene fills in the end. The rearrangement uses TRBV11-2 and TRBJ1-4; D perhaps matches TRBD1 (5 bases). CDR1 is SGHAT and CDR2 is FQNNGV in the germline V gene. The CDR3 is made up of 14 amino acids. The germline V and J ends were trimmed by 4 bases and 6 bases, with 12 bases remaining between them. The CDR3 sequence is CASSSWQGDEKLFF. CDR3 DNA (partial): TGTGCCAGCAGCTCTTGGCAGGGCGATGAAAAA.

The sample holds a few counts of this clone. The CDR3 is cut off 3 residues early in the read; its end comes from the germline J gene. This sequence joins TRBV30 and TRBJ2-7; TRBD1 is a possible D gene (5 bases). The CDR3 is 14 residues long. With 0 bases removed from V and 5 bases from J, the gap between germline ends came to 14 bases. Germline CDR1 reads GTSNPN; CDR2 reads SVGIG (reference sequence). The CDR3 loop reads CAWSVPGHWNEQYF. CDR3 DNA (partial): TGTGCCTGGAGTGTACCAGGGCACTGGAACGAG.

This clone has more than one count but fewer than ten. The sequenced fragment ends 3 residues before the CDR3 boundary, so the rest is inferred from the germline J gene. This chain joins TRBV7-9 and TRBJ2-1, with TRBD1 identical over 12 bases. CDR1 SEHNR and CDR2 FQNEAQ come from the germline V gene (reference sequence). V lost 5 bases, J lost 4 bases, and 3 bases stayed unmatched. The length of the CDR3 is 15 residues. The part of the CDR3 DNA that was read is TGTGCCAGCAGCGTGGGACAGGGGGCTTACAATGAG. This sequence encodes CASSVGQGAYNE. The full CDR3 reads CASSVGQGAYNEQFF. The full variable domain, completed using reference TRBV7-9 and TRBJ2-1, is DTGVSQNPRHKITKRGQNVTFRCDPISEHNRLYWYRQTLGQGPEFLTYFQNEAQLEKSRLLSDRFSAERPKGSFSTLEIQRTEQGDSAMYLCASSVGQGAYNEQFFGPGTRLTVL.

Notes on this clone: With the read ending 3 residues before the CDR3 end, the germline J gene is used to fill in that end. The chain combines TRBV7-9 with TRBJ2-1; tentative D call: TRBD1 (5 bases). The CDR3 runs to 14 residues. Trimming stripped 8 bases from V and 4 bases from J, with 15 bases between. Germline V lookup: CDR1 SEHNR, CDR2 FQNEAQ (reference sequence). The sequenced part of the CDR3 DNA is TGTGCCAGCCTGACCAAGGGGATGTACAATGAG. It codes for CASLTKGMYNE. The full CDR3 reads CASLTKGMYNEQFF. The whole variable domain, filled in from reference TRBV7-9 and TRBJ2-1, reads DTGVSQNPRHKITKRGQNVTFRCDPISEHNRLYWYRQTLGQGPEFLTYFQNEAQLEKSRLLSDRFSAERPKGSFSTLEIQRTEQGDSAMYLCASLTKGMYNEQFFGPGTRLTVL.

In its sample, this clone was seen a few times. The sequenced fragment ends 3 residues before the CDR3 boundary, so the rest is inferred from the germline J gene. The rearrangement links TRBV7-9 to TRBJ1-1, with D unresolved. Germline V lookup: CDR1 SEHNR, CDR2 FQNEAQ (reference sequence). There are 12 residues in the CDR3. V lost 4 bases and J 1 base, leaving 4 bases between the germline ends. Partial CDR3 DNA: TGTGCCAGCAGCTGGGCGAACACTGAA. Translated: CASSWANTE. The CDR3 in its entirety is CASSWANTEAFF.

This clone was seen only a few times. The read ends 3 residues early relative to the CDR3; the germline J gene fills the gap. V and J are TRBV30 and TRBJ2-7; 9 bases are a match to TRBD2. Germline loops: CDR1 GTSNPN, CDR2 SVGIG (reference sequence). Trimming cost V 0 bases and J 1 base; bases outside gene matches: 4. The CDR3 length is 15 residues. CDR3 sequence reads: CAWSVLAGVSYEQYF. Partial CDR3 DNA: TGTGCCTGGAGTGTATTAGCGGGAGTATCCTACGAG.

This clone was seen more than once but under ten times. Read sequence stops 3 residues before the CDR3 end, and the germline J gene provides the missing end. This sequence joins TRBV7-9 and TRBJ1-1, with D uncertain. CDR3 length: 13 amino acids. Trimming left V 5 bases short and J 1 base short, with 8 bases between. The germline V gene has CDR1 SEHNR and CDR2 FQNEAQ (reference sequence). CDR3 protein: CASSPTENTEAFF. The part of the CDR3 DNA that was read is TGTGCCAGCAGCCCTACAGAGAACACTGAA.

This clone was counted between two and nine times. The CDR3 is cut off 3 residues early in the read; its end comes from the germline J gene. V is TRBV30 and J is TRBJ2-7, with D perhaps matching TRBD1 or TRBD2 (5 bases each). CDR1 is GTSNPN, CDR2 SVGIG, per germline (reference sequence). Between the trimmed V and J ends, which lost 5 bases and 2 bases, there was a span of 19 bases. The CDR3 runs to 15 residues. The sequenced part of the CDR3 DNA is TGTGCCTGGGCCCCAGTCGAGGGGCCAACCTACGAG. This encodes CAWAPVEGPTYE. The CDR3 in full is CAWAPVEGPTYEQYF. Full variable domain (remainder filled in from reference TRBV30 and TRBJ2-7): SQTIHQWPATLVQPVGSPLSLECTVEGTSNPNLYWYRQAAGRGLQLLFYSVGIGQISSEVPQNLSASRPQDRQFILSSKKLLLSDSGFYLCAWAPVEGPTYEQYFGPGTRLTVT.

This clone turned up a few times. Coverage ceases 3 residues before the CDR3 finishes, and the germline J gene fills in the end. This chain uses TRBV7-9 with TRBJ2-4; tentatively, D is TRBD2 (5 bases). The ends were cut back, 8 bases at V and 8 bases at J, with 13 bases in the middle. Per germline, CDR1 SEHNR and CDR2 FQNEAQ (reference sequence). The CDR3 runs to 12 residues. The sequenced CDR3 bases are TGTGCCAGCCGACTTCTGGAGGACATT. Protein product: CASRLLEDI. The complete CDR3 protein is CASRLLEDIQYF.

Regarding this clone: Read data end 3 residues before the CDR3 end; the end is taken from the germline J gene. V and J are TRBV7-2 and TRBJ2-5, with a weak D call TRBD1 (5 bases). Germline-derived CDR1 and CDR2 are SGHTA and FQGNSA. V was shortened by 1 base and J by 5 bases, with 8 bases between the two germline ends. This CDR3 is 13 amino acids long. The part of the CDR3 DNA that was read is TGTGCCAGCAGCTTAGGGGGCTGGGAGACC. Translation gives CASSLGGWET. The entire CDR3 reads CASSLGGWETQYF.